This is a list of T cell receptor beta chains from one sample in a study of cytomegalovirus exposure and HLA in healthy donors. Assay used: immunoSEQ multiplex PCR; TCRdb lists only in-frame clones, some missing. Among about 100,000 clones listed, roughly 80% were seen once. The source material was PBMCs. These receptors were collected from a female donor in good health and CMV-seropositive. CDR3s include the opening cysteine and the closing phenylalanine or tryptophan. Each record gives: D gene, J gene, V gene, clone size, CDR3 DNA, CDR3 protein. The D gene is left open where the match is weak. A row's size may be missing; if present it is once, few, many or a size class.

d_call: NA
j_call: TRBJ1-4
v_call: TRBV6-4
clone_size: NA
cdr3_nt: TGTGCCAGCAGTGATGGGAAAGGTACAGGAGATCGTGAAAAACTGTTTTTT
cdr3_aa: CASSDGKGTGDREKLFF

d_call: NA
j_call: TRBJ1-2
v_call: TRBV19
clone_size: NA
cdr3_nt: TGTGCCAGTTCGCCAAATCCACAGGGTACGGGCTACACCTTC
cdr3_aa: CASSPNPQGTGYTF

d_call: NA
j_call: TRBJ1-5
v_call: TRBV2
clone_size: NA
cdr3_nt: TGTGCCAGCGAACTACAGGGTTTTAGGAGTCAGCCCCAGCATTTT
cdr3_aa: CASELQGFRSQPQHF

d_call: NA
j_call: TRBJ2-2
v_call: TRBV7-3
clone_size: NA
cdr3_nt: TGTGCCAGCAGTCCAGAACTAGCGAACACCGGGGAGCTGTTTTTT
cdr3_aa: CASSPELANTGELFF

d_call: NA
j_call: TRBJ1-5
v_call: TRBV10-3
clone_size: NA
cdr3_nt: TGTGCCATCATGGAGGGCCACGGAGGGGCCCAGCATTTT
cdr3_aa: CAIMEGHGGAQHF

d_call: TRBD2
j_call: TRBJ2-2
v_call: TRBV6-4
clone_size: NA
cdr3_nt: TGTGCCAGCAGCCCACTAGCGGGAGGGGGCTACACCGGGGAGCTGTTTTTT
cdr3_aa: CASSPLAGGGYTGELFF

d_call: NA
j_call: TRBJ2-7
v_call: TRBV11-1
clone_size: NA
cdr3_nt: TGTGCCAGCAGCTTACATCCCTACGAGCAGTACTTC
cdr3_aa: CASSLHPYEQYF

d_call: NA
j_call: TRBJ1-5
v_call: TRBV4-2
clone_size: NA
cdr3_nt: TGTGCCAGCAGCCAAGGTGGAACCATCCGGGGATTCAATCAGCCCCAGCATTTT
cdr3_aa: CASSQGGTIRGFNQPQHF

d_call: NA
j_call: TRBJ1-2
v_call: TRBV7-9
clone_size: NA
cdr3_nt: TGTGCCAGCAGCCCCGGGTCTCTGGCTGGCTACACCTTC
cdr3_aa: CASSPGSLAGYTF

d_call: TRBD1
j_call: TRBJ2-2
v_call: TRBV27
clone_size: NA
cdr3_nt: TGTGCCAGCAGTGAGGGGGCGGTCACCGGGGAGCTGTTTTTT
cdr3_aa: CASSEGAVTGELFF

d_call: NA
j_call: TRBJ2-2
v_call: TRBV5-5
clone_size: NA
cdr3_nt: TGTGCCAGCAGCTTGCCGGGAAGGGCCACCGGGGAGCTGTTTTTT
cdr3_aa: CASSLPGRATGELFF

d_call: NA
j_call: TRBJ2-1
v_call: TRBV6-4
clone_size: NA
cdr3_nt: TGTGCCAGCAGTGACGGTCAGGGCAATAATGAGCAGTTCTTC
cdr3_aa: CASSDGQGNNEQFF

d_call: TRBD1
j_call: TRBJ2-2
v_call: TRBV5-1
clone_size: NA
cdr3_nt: TGCGCCAGCGGAACCGGGACAGTGAACACCGGGGAGCTGTTTTTT
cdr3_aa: CASGTGTVNTGELFF

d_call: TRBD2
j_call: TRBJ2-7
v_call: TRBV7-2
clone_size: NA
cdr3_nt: TGTGCCAGCAGCCAAAGAGCTAGCGGGGGGAGTCCTCTGGACTACGAGCAGTACTTC
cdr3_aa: CASSQRASGGSPLDYEQYF

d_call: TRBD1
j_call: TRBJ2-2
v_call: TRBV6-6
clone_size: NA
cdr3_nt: TGTGCCAGCACCAGACAGGGGAAGGCCGGGGAGCTGTTTTTT
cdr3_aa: CASTRQGKAGELFF

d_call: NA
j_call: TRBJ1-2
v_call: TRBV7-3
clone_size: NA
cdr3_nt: TGTGCCAGCAGCGAAATTTCGGGGTTTGGCTACACCTTC
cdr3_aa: CASSEISGFGYTF

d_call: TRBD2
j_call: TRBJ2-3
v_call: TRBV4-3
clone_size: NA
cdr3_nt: TGCGCCAGCAGCCCCTCGAGCGGGGGCACAGATACGCAGTATTTT
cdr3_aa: CASSPSSGGTDTQYF

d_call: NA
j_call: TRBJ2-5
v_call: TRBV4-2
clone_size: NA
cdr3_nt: TGTGCCAGCAGCCAAGCTCGGACTCCTGGGGAGACCCAGTACTTC
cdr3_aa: CASSQARTPGETQYF

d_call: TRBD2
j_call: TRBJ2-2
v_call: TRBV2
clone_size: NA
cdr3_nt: TGTGCCAGCTCAGCGGGAGTATTTACCGGGGAGCTGTTTTTT
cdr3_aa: CASSAGVFTGELFF

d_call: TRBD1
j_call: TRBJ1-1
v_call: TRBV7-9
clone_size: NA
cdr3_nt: TGTGCCAGCAGCTTGACAGGGATGGGTGAAGCTTTCTTT
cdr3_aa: CASSLTGMGEAFF

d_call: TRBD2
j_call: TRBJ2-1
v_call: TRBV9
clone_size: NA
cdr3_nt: TGTGCCAGCAGCGCGGGACTAGCGGGAGGTTACAATGAGCAGTTCTTC
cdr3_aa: CASSAGLAGGYNEQFF

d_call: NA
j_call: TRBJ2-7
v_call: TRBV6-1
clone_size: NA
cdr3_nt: TGTGCCAGCAGTTCGACTCCCGTCTACCCCTACGAGCAGTACTTC
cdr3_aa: CASSSTPVYPYEQYF

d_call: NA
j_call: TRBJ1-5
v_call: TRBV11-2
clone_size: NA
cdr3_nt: TGTGCCAGCAGCTTAGATCAAGGACCCCGGGGTCAGCCCCAGCATTTT
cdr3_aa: CASSLDQGPRGQPQHF

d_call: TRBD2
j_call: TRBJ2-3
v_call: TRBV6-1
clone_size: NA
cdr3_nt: TGTGCCAGCAGTGGAAATAGCGGGAGGTCGGATACGCAGTATTTT
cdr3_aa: CASSGNSGRSDTQYF

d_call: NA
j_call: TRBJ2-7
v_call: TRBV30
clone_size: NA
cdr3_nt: TGTGCCTGGAGTTCGACAGATAGTCTTGGCTTC
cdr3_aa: CAWSSTDSLGF

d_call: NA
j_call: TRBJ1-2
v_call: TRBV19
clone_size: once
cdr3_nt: TGTGCCAGTAGCCCATCGACACTTTATGGCTACACCTTC
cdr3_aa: CASSPSTLYGYTF

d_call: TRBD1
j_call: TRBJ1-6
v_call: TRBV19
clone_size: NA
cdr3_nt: TGTGCCAGTAGTGGGACAGGGAATTCACCCCTCCACTTT
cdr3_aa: CASSGTGNSPLHF

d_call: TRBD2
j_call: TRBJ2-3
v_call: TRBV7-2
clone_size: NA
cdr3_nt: TGTGCCAGCAGCTTTTGGACTAGCGGCGCGGAGTCTTGGCAGTATTTT
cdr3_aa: CASSFWTSGAESWQYF

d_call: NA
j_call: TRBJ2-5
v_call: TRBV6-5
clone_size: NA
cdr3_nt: TGTGCCAGCAGTTACGACGGAGTAGAGACCCAGTACTTC
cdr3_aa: CASSYDGVETQYF

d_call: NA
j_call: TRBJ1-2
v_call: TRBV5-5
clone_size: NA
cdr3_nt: TGTGCCAGCAGCGATTGGAAGGGGTTAGGCGGCTACACCTTC
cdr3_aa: CASSDWKGLGGYTF

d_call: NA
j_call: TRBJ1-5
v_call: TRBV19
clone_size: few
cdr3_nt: TGTGCCAGTGAACCAGGAGGGTCAGGCAATCAGCCCCAGCATTTT
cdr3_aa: CASEPGGSGNQPQHF

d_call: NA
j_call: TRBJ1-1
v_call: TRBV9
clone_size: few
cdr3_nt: TGTGCCAGCAGCGTAGGACCCGGGTATGAAGCTTTCTTT
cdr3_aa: CASSVGPGYEAFF

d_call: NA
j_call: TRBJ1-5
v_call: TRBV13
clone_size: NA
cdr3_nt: TGTGCCAGCAACAAGGGGAATAGCAATCAGCCCCAGCATTTT
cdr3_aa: CASNKGNSNQPQHF

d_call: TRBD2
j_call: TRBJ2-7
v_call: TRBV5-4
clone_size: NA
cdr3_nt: TGTGCCAGCAGCAGAGGGACTAGCGGGTCTAACGGCTACGAGCAGTACTTC
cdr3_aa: CASSRGTSGSNGYEQYF